Sequencing of this TCR beta chain was carried out in a study of T-cell memory formation after mild COVID-19. At the level of the study: Largely, the TCR clusters proved donor specific.

This clonotype has just a few counts. TCRdb reprocessed the 5' RACE reads with MiXCR, giving one entry per CDR3 protein. The sample shows hundreds of thousands of distinct CDR3 sequences, about 20% of them seen only once. The V end was cut by 5 bases, the J end by 0 bases, with 13 bases between. Germline CDR1 reads SGHVS; CDR2 reads FQNEAQ. This CDR3 region has 15 residues. The origin of this receptor is an adult woman who had mild COVID-19 (a few samples of this study predate the infection). Cell type and time point are not known. Sequenced sample: PBMCs or a T cell subset sorted from them (not recorded which). The chain employs TRBV7-8 and TRBJ1-1; D is undetermined. The CDR3 region is CASSPYPDLNTEAFF. In nucleotides, the CDR3 is TGTGCCAGCAGCCCCTACCCGGATTTGAACACTGAAGCTTTCTTT.